What follows describes a single T cell receptor beta chain. The source of the sample is a study of blood T cell repertoires in COVID-19. Sequencing used immunoSEQ multiplex PCR; TCRdb keeps in-frame clones, though not all of them. Of some 330,000 clones listed, about 89% are singletons. The clonotype comes from a man aged 40-49 years in a cohort exposed to, infected with or recovered from COVID-19 (not recorded which). Sequencing input: PBMCs or T cells enriched from blood (not recorded which).

The CDR3 sequence is CASSPDSNTEAFF. Here the CDR3 DNA reads TGTGCCAGCTCACCGGACAGTAACACTGAAGCTTTCTTT. The rearrangement links TRBV18 to TRBJ1-1; the D gene is possibly TRBD1 (6 bases). The CDR3 runs 13 residues. Germline V gene sequence: CDR1 KGHSH, CDR2 LQKENI. V was pared by 3 bases and J by 2 bases, with 7 bases between.